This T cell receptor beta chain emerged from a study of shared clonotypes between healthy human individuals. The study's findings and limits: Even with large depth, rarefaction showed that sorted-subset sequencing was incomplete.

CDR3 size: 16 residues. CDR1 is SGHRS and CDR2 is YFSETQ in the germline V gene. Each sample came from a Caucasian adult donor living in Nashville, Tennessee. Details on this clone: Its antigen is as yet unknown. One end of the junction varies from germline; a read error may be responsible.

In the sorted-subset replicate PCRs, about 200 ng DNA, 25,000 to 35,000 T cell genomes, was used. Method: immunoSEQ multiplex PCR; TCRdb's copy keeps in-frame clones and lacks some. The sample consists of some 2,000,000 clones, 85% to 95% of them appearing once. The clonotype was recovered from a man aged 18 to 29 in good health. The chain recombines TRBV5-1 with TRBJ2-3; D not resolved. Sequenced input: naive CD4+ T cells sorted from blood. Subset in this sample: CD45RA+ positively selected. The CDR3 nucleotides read TGCGCCAGCAGATTGGGGTGGGTGGTCGGCACAGATACGCAGTATTTT. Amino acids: CASRLGWVVGTDTQYF.